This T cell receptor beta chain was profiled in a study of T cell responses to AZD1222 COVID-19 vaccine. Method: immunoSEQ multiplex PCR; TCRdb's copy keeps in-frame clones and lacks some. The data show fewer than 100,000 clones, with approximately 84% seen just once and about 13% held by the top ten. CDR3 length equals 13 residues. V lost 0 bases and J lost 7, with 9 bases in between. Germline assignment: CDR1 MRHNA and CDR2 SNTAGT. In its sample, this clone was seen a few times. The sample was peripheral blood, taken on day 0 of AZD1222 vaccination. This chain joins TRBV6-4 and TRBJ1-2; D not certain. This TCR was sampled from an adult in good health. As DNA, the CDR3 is TGTGCCAGCAGTGACTCTCGGATGTGTGGCTACACCTTC. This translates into CASSDSRMCGYTF.